Below are 5 T cell receptor beta chains sequenced from a single sample in a study of CD8 T cells in ankylosing spondylitis. Using its own MiXCR run on the 5' RACE reads, TCRdb lists one record per CDR3 protein. The sample contains about 220,000 distinct CDR3 sequences, about 6.7% of which appear only once. Study outcomes and limitations: Several highly homologous variants made up a TCR beta motif, and this motif appeared characteristic of ankylosing spondylitis blood.

Antigen specificity for these receptors is unknown. Source material: blood, either unsorted or a sorted T cell fraction (not recorded which). Receptor source: a male donor with ankylosing spondylitis.

Many counts were recorded for this clonotype. Here the CDR3 DNA reads TGTGCCAGCAGTTTAAATTTGGCAGCTATCGGAAAACTGTTTTTT. Translation gives CASSLNLAAIGKLFF. The chain couples TRBV12-3 or TRBV12-4 to TRBJ1-4, with D unresolved. Trimming shortened V by 2 bases and J by 10 bases, and 17 bases separated the two germline ends. The CDR3 is 15 residues long.

J is TRBJ2-5 and V is TRBV4-1; possibly TRBD1 or TRBD2 for D (5 bases each). Per the germline V gene, CDR1 is MGHRA and CDR2 is YSYEKL. Trimming shortened V by 1 base and J by 4 bases, and 10 bases separated the two germline ends. The CDR3 loop spans 14 amino acids. CDR3 amino acids: CASSQVRGGETQYF. CDR3 DNA: TGCGCCAGCAGCCAAGTGAGGGGCGGAGAGACCCAGTACTTC.

This clonotype was observed at least ten times. The rearrangement joins TRBV27 to TRBJ2-7; 8 bases are a match to TRBD1. This CDR3 has 14 residues. V dropped 5 bases and J dropped 5; count of bases not matched to a gene: 8. Germline V CDR1 and CDR2: MNHEY, SMNVEV (reference sequence). This chain's CDR3 is CASSAGQGWDEQYF. The CDR3 DNA is TGTGCCAGCAGTGCCGGACAGGGTTGGGACGAGCAGTACTTC.

This clonotype was found a few times. This chain joins TRBV5-1 and TRBJ2-1, with 8 bases aligning to TRBD2. The CDR3 runs 13 residues. V was clipped by 5 bases and J by 9 bases; unmatched bases: 7. Per germline, CDR1 SGHRS and CDR2 YFSETQ. Here the CDR3 reads CASSLAGFGEQFF. CDR3 DNA sequence: TGCGCCAGCAGTTTAGCGGGGTTTGGTGAGCAGTTCTTC.

The table lists this clonotype with a few counts. The rearrangement uses TRBV10-3 and TRBJ1-1, with D perhaps TRBD1 (6 bases). V lost 6 bases and J lost 0, with 11 bases in between. This CDR3 comprises 14 residues. Germline CDR1 ENHRY, CDR2 SYGVKD. CDR3 amino acids: CAIRGGSLNTEAFF. The CDR3 coding sequence is TGTGCCATCAGAGGGGGATCCTTGAACACTGAAGCTTTCTTT.